One sample yielded the 5 T cell receptor beta chains listed below, sequenced in a study of blood T cells in healthy people across ages. Together with a sample-barcoded 5' primer, a J-beta primer mix was included in a second PCR lasting about 7 to 11 cycles. MiXCR, applied by TCRdb to the 5' RACE reads, yields one record per CDR3 protein. The data show approximately 1.5 million distinct CDR3 sequences, 30% to 40% seen once. The source material was blood. The origin of the receptors is a woman aged 30 to 39 in good health.

The rearrangement uses TRBV5-1 and TRBJ2-2, with 8 bases aligning to TRBD1. The CDR3 has 16 residues. CDR1 SGHRS and CDR2 YFSETQ come from the germline V gene. Losses at the gene ends were 1 base for V and 2 bases for J; bases not matched to a gene: 4. The CDR3 loop reads CASSLTTGVNTGELFF. The DNA of the CDR3 is TGCGCCAGCAGCTTGACGACAGGGGTAAACACCGGGGAGCTGTTTTTT.

On this clonotype itself: At one end the junction does not follow the germline gene, possibly because of a read error. The V call is TRBV15, the J call TRBJ2-5; D tentatively reads TRBD1 or TRBD2 (5 bases each). The end of the DNA aligns better with TRBJ2-7, so the J call may be wrong. Germline V gene lookup returns CDR1 LNHNV and CDR2 YYDKDF (reference sequence). The CDR3 sequence is 15 residues long. Here the CDR3 DNA reads TGTGCCACCGGCAGAGCCCCCGGGACCCCCTACGAGCAGTACTTC. This translates into CATGRAPGTPYEQYF.

This clonotype was observed a few times. This chain links TRBV29-1 with TRBJ2-1; D is uncertain. From germline, CDR1 is SQVTM and CDR2 ANQGSEA. The CDR3 extends over 13 amino acids. The CDR3 is CNLKSSSYNEQFF. The DNA for the CDR3 is TGCAACTTGAAAAGTTCCTCCTACAATGAGCAGTTCTTC.

The CDR3 loop is CSVEVGGALTF. As DNA, the CDR3 is TGCAGCGTTGAAGTCGGAGGGGCCCTGACTTTC. This rearrangement joins TRBV29-1 to TRBJ2-6; D perhaps matches TRBD2 (6 bases). CDR1 and CDR2 (germline): SQVTM, ANQGSEA. The CDR3 totals 11 residues. The ends were cut back, 1 base at V and 15 bases at J, with 10 bases in the middle.

J is TRBJ1-5 and V is TRBV20-1; D might be TRBD1 (6 bases). From germline, CDR1 is DFQATT and CDR2 SNEGSKA (reference sequence). The CDR3 has 14 amino acids. V dropped 3 bases and J dropped 1 base, with 10 bases sitting between them. The CDR3 here is CSARLGQSNQPQHF. Here the CDR3 DNA reads TGCAGTGCTAGGTTAGGACAGAGCAATCAGCCCCAGCATTTT.